This TCR beta chain came from a study of sequential checkpoint blockade in melanoma. Study-level background: Each arm's sequence ended with maintenance nivolumab.

The CDR3 loop spans 13 amino acids. Method: immunoSEQ multiplex PCR; TCRdb's copy keeps in-frame clones and lacks some. The sample yields approximately 34,000 clones, 84% seen once. Treatment noted: randomized to nivolumab then ipilimumab (arm A) or the reverse (arm B). Live CD3+CD8+ CD19− CD56− cells were sorted from PBMCs. The receptor's source is a human donor with melanoma. The chain links TRBV21-1 to TRBJ1-1; the tabulated D call, TRBD1, remains unverified against the DNA. TRBV21-1 is a listed pseudogene. The sequencing here drew on CD8+ T cells sorted from blood (inferred from file names), taken from a patient given nivolumab and ipilimumab in sequence. CDR3 coding DNA: TGTGCCAGCAGCAAACAGGAGAACACTGAAGCTTTCTTT. Translating it yields CASSKQENTEAFF.